This T cell receptor beta chain was captured by sequencing in a study of blood T cell repertoires in COVID-19. Study-level information: The United States, Italy and Spain were the sources of the acute and convalescent COVID-19 samples. PBMCs, B-cell-depleted T cells, or T cells provided the cDNA or gDNA that made up the material.

There are 13 residues in the CDR3. V lost 6 bases and J 4 bases, leaving 12 bases between the germline ends. In germline, CDR1 is MDHEN, CDR2 SYDVKM. As handled by the study authors: Estimates of nucleated cell counts were drawn from the amplification of reference gene primers. Sequenced by immunoSEQ multiplex PCR; TCRdb stores in-frame clones only, minus some. The DNA gave D and trimming, while V, J and clone size come from that table. The table has approximately 250,000 clones, approximately 86% seen once. The sample holds a few counts of this clone. Seattle researchers signed up patients amid active infection and tracked them longitudinally.

The sequence was obtained from a woman between 55 and 75 years old with COVID-19, enrolled during active disease. The chain links TRBV28 to TRBJ1-2; D perhaps matches TRBD1 (5 bases). Source material: peripheral blood. This CDR3 reads CASSPQGFYGYTF. DNA for the CDR3: TGTGCCAGCAGCCCTCAGGGATTCTATGGCTACACCTTC.